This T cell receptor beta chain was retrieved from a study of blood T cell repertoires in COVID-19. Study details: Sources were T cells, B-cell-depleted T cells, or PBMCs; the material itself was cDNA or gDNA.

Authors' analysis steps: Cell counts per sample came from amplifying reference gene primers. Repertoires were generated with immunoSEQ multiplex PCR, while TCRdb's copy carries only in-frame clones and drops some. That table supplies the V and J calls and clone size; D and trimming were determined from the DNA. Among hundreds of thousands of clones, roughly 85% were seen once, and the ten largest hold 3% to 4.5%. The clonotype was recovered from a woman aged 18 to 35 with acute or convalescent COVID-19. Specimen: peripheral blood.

As DNA, the CDR3 is TGCGCCAGCAGCTTGGATCGGGGGATCAATGAGCAGTTCTTC. It is translated as CASSLDRGINEQFF. This rearrangement joins TRBV5-1 to TRBJ2-1, with a weak D call TRBD2 (6 bases). The CDR3 sequence is 14 residues long. The V end was cut by 0 bases, the J end by 6 bases, with 10 bases between. The germline V gene has CDR1 SGHRS and CDR2 YFSETQ.